These T cell receptor beta chains were read from a single sample in a study of T cells after posttransplantation cyclophosphamide. Data came from immunoSEQ multiplex PCR; TCRdb stores just in-frame clones and leaves some out. The table includes about 11,000 clones, 90% to 95% detected once. The sequenced material came from naive CD8+ T cells sorted from PBMCs. Receptors originate from a man between 25 and 39 years old in good health and a related stem cell transplant donor. Both conserved end residues are part of each CDR3. The order of the fields is CDR3 protein, CDR3 DNA, J gene, D gene, clone size, V gene. A D gene is named only where the DNA matches it firmly. Where a row states a size, it is once, few, many or the class of an expanded clone; other rows omit it.

CDR3aa: CASSEIGGLGYGYTF; CDR3nt: TGTGCCAGCAGTGAAATTGGGGGACTGGGCTATGGCTACACCTTC; j_gene: TRBJ1-2; d_gene: NA; abundance: NA; v_gene: TRBV6-1
CDR3aa: CASSSLTGEEMNTEAFF; CDR3nt: TGTGCCAGTAGTTCTTTGACAGGGGAAGAGATGAACACTGAAGCTTTCTTT; j_gene: TRBJ1-1; d_gene: TRBD1; abundance: NA; v_gene: TRBV19
CDR3aa: CASSLGVMNTEAFF; CDR3nt: TGTGCCAGCAGCTTAGGGGTGATGAACACTGAAGCTTTCTTT; j_gene: TRBJ1-1; d_gene: NA; abundance: NA; v_gene: TRBV5-4
CDR3aa: CASSLGSSYEQYF; CDR3nt: TGTGCCAGCAGCTTGGGGAGCTCCTACGAGCAGTACTTC; j_gene: TRBJ2-7; d_gene: NA; abundance: NA; v_gene: TRBV5-6
CDR3aa: CASFWTGSLEQYF; CDR3nt: TGTGCCAGTTTTTGGACAGGGTCCCTCGAGCAGTACTTC; j_gene: TRBJ2-7; d_gene: TRBD1; abundance: NA; v_gene: TRBV2
CDR3aa: CASSPRGRAETQYF; CDR3nt: TGTGCCAGCAGCCCCAGGGGGCGAGCAGAGACCCAGTACTTC; j_gene: TRBJ2-5; d_gene: TRBD1; abundance: NA; v_gene: TRBV6-1
CDR3aa: CSVRWTDGSLHF; CDR3nt: TGCAGCGTCAGATGGACAGATGGGTCCCTCCACTTT; j_gene: TRBJ1-6; d_gene: NA; abundance: NA; v_gene: TRBV29-1
CDR3aa: CASSFVRTEAFF; CDR3nt: TGTGCCAGCAGCTTTGTACGGACTGAAGCTTTCTTT; j_gene: TRBJ1-1; d_gene: NA; abundance: NA; v_gene: TRBV5-8
CDR3aa: CASSLVGQANTEAFF; CDR3nt: TGCGCCAGCAGCTTGGTAGGACAAGCGAACACTGAAGCTTTCTTT; j_gene: TRBJ1-1; d_gene: NA; abundance: NA; v_gene: TRBV5-1
CDR3aa: CASSPPRPSYEQYF; CDR3nt: TGTGCCAGCAGTCCCCCTAGACCGTCCTACGAGCAGTACTTC; j_gene: TRBJ2-7; d_gene: NA; abundance: NA; v_gene: TRBV4-2
CDR3aa: CASSEGLAGGMSYEQYF; CDR3nt: TGTGCCAGCAGTGAAGGACTAGCGGGGGGTATGTCCTACGAGCAGTACTTC; j_gene: TRBJ2-7; d_gene: TRBD2; abundance: NA; v_gene: TRBV6-1
CDR3aa: CASSVAATGRATYEQYF; CDR3nt: TGTGCCAGCAGTGTGGCTGCAACGGGTCGAGCAACTTACGAGCAGTACTTC; j_gene: TRBJ2-7; d_gene: NA; abundance: NA; v_gene: TRBV2
CDR3aa: CASSPGGPTDTQYF; CDR3nt: TGTGCCAGCAGCCCCGGGGGGCCCACAGATACGCAGTATTTT; j_gene: TRBJ2-3; d_gene: NA; abundance: NA; v_gene: TRBV5-4
CDR3aa: CASSVQGANNEKLFF; CDR3nt: TGTGCCAGCAGCGTCCAGGGGGCTAATAATGAAAAACTGTTTTTT; j_gene: TRBJ1-4; d_gene: TRBD1; abundance: NA; v_gene: TRBV9
CDR3aa: CASSQDQADQPQHF; CDR3nt: TGCGCCAGCAGCCAAGATCAAGCCGATCAGCCCCAGCATTTT; j_gene: TRBJ1-5; d_gene: NA; abundance: NA; v_gene: TRBV4-1
CDR3aa: CASSPGLAVNTGELFF; CDR3nt: TGCGCCAGCAGCCCGGGACTAGCGGTAAACACCGGGGAGCTGTTTTTT; j_gene: TRBJ2-2; d_gene: TRBD2; abundance: NA; v_gene: TRBV4-3
CDR3aa: CAISGGQGRAGELFF; CDR3nt: TGTGCCATCAGCGGGGGACAGGGGAGGGCCGGGGAGCTGTTTTTT; j_gene: TRBJ2-2; d_gene: TRBD1; abundance: NA; v_gene: TRBV10-3
CDR3aa: CASSPSGGIGELFF; CDR3nt: TGTGCCAGCAGTCCCAGCGGTGGGATCGGGGAGCTGTTTTTT; j_gene: TRBJ2-2; d_gene: NA; abundance: NA; v_gene: TRBV2
CDR3aa: CASSLYTGGHEQYF; CDR3nt: TGCGCCAGCAGCTTGTATACGGGAGGACACGAGCAGTACTTC; j_gene: TRBJ2-7; d_gene: TRBD2; abundance: NA; v_gene: TRBV5-1
CDR3aa: CASSRGTGDQPQHF; CDR3nt: TGTGCCAGCAGTAGAGGGACAGGGGATCAGCCCCAGCATTTT; j_gene: TRBJ1-5; d_gene: TRBD1; abundance: few; v_gene: TRBV6-1
CDR3aa: CATSGRTGDPSTDTQYF; CDR3nt: TGTGCCACCAGCGGAAGGACAGGGGACCCTAGCACAGATACGCAGTATTTT; j_gene: TRBJ2-3; d_gene: TRBD1; abundance: NA; v_gene: TRBV15
CDR3aa: CASKNRDGSNQPQHF; CDR3nt: TGTGCCAGCAAGAACAGGGACGGTAGCAATCAGCCCCAGCATTTT; j_gene: TRBJ1-5; d_gene: NA; abundance: NA; v_gene: TRBV5-5
CDR3aa: CSVGDYSLYEQYF; CDR3nt: TGCAGCGTCGGGGACTATTCCCTCTACGAGCAGTACTTC; j_gene: TRBJ2-7; d_gene: TRBD2; abundance: NA; v_gene: TRBV29-1
CDR3aa: CASSLQGYNEQFF; CDR3nt: TGTGCCAGCAGCTTACAGGGCTACAATGAGCAGTTCTTC; j_gene: TRBJ2-1; d_gene: NA; abundance: NA; v_gene: TRBV7-9
CDR3aa: CASSLPPMGQPYNEQFF; CDR3nt: TGTGCCAGCAGCTTACCCCCAATGGGACAGCCCTACAATGAGCAGTTCTTC; j_gene: TRBJ2-1; d_gene: TRBD1; abundance: NA; v_gene: TRBV7-9
CDR3aa: CAITRDRGSEQYF; CDR3nt: TGTGCCATCACCCGGGACAGGGGTTCCGAGCAGTACTTC; j_gene: TRBJ2-7; d_gene: TRBD1; abundance: NA; v_gene: TRBV10-3
CDR3aa: CASSLVQGIRNTIYF; CDR3nt: TGTGCCAGCAGCTTGGTACAGGGGATTCGAAACACCATATATTTT; j_gene: TRBJ1-3; d_gene: TRBD1; abundance: NA; v_gene: TRBV5-6
CDR3aa: CASSLERQGADTEAFF; CDR3nt: TGTGCCAGCAGCTTAGAGAGGCAGGGGGCGGACACTGAAGCTTTCTTT; j_gene: TRBJ1-1; d_gene: TRBD1; abundance: once; v_gene: TRBV11-2
CDR3aa: CEPSRDRGLYSNQPQHF; CDR3nt: TGTGAACCTTCCCGGGACAGGGGACTCTATAGCAATCAGCCCCAGCATTTT; j_gene: TRBJ1-5; d_gene: TRBD1; abundance: NA; v_gene: TRBV13
CDR3aa: CASRRQGDYGYTF; CDR3nt: TGTGCCAGCAGGCGACAGGGGGACTATGGCTACACCTTC; j_gene: TRBJ1-2; d_gene: TRBD1; abundance: NA; v_gene: TRBV13
CDR3aa: CASSQDGLQHIQYF; CDR3nt: TGTGCCAGCAGCCAAGATGGGCTCCAACACATTCAGTACTTC; j_gene: TRBJ2-4; d_gene: NA; abundance: once; v_gene: TRBV14
CDR3aa: CASSPGLAQDTQYF; CDR3nt: TGTGCCAGCAGCCCGGGACTTGCCCAAGATACGCAGTATTTT; j_gene: TRBJ2-3; d_gene: NA; abundance: NA; v_gene: TRBV9
CDR3aa: CASSWTAGGETQYF; CDR3nt: TGTGCCAGCAGTTGGACGGCGGGCGGGGAGACCCAGTACTTC; j_gene: TRBJ2-5; d_gene: NA; abundance: NA; v_gene: TRBV6-5
CDR3aa: CSVGQGYTDTQYF; CDR3nt: TGCAGCGTGGGACAGGGGTACACAGATACGCAGTATTTT; j_gene: TRBJ2-3; d_gene: TRBD1; abundance: NA; v_gene: TRBV29-1
CDR3aa: CATSRDTGGGETQYF; CDR3nt: TGTGCCACCAGCAGAGATACCGGGGGAGGAGAGACCCAGTACTTC; j_gene: TRBJ2-5; d_gene: NA; abundance: NA; v_gene: TRBV15
CDR3aa: CASSQRQNTEAFF; CDR3nt: TGCGCCAGCAGCCAACGACAGAACACTGAAGCTTTCTTT; j_gene: TRBJ1-1; d_gene: NA; abundance: once; v_gene: TRBV4-1
CDR3aa: CASSDRPDDYEQYF; CDR3nt: TGTGCCAGCAGCGACAGGCCAGATGACTACGAGCAGTACTTC; j_gene: TRBJ2-7; d_gene: NA; abundance: NA; v_gene: TRBV7-9
CDR3aa: CASSLGLRESSTDTQYF; CDR3nt: TGTGCCAGCAGCTTAGGCCTCCGGGAGTCTAGCACAGATACGCAGTATTTT; j_gene: TRBJ2-3; d_gene: NA; abundance: NA; v_gene: TRBV7-9
CDR3aa: CASSQQISPDTQYF; CDR3nt: TGCGCCAGCAGCCAACAAATTAGTCCAGATACGCAGTATTTT; j_gene: TRBJ2-3; d_gene: NA; abundance: NA; v_gene: TRBV4-1
CDR3aa: CASSSQGVGVYSPLHF; CDR3nt: TGTGCCAGCAGTTCACAGGGAGTCGGAGTTTATTCACCCCTCCACTTT; j_gene: TRBJ1-6; d_gene: NA; abundance: NA; v_gene: TRBV27
CDR3aa: CSALDRGAYEQYF; CDR3nt: TGCAGCGCATTGGACAGGGGCGCCTACGAGCAGTACTTC; j_gene: TRBJ2-7; d_gene: TRBD1; abundance: NA; v_gene: TRBV29-1
CDR3aa: CASSTRDSTSNTEAFF; CDR3nt: TGTGCCAGCAGCACTCGGGACAGTACCTCGAACACTGAAGCTTTCTTT; j_gene: TRBJ1-1; d_gene: TRBD1; abundance: NA; v_gene: TRBV4-2
CDR3aa: CASAPGQGSGGANVLTF; CDR3nt: TGTGCCAGCGCCCCGGGACAGGGGTCTGGTGGGGCCAACGTCCTGACTTTC; j_gene: TRBJ2-6; d_gene: TRBD1; abundance: once; v_gene: TRBV27
CDR3aa: CASSVGRVGNQPQHF; CDR3nt: TGTGCCAGCAGTGTGGGCAGGGTTGGCAATCAGCCCCAGCATTTT; j_gene: TRBJ1-5; d_gene: NA; abundance: NA; v_gene: TRBV6-1